This T cell receptor (beta chain) was sequenced during a study of T cells in Graves' hyperthyroidism and ophthalmopathy. Study overall: Staff took peripheral blood when the initial diagnosis was made, before any treatment began.

Lactation, pregnancy, other autoimmune disease or uncontrolled infection led to exclusion of patients. 8.5 to 10 ml of fresh peripheral blood supplied the PBMCs. Using RNA transcripts as the source, TCR beta CDR3 regions were amplified. The HTBI primer set was used in a first-round RT-PCR of the TCR CDR3. TCRdb fed the multiplex PCR reads into MiXCR, producing one record per CDR3 protein. Among hundreds of thousands of distinct CDR3 sequences listed, around 14% were seen once. About this clonotype: Its antigen is still unknown.

Study results and limitations: Among clonotypes expanded in thyroid above 0.001, most were also found in blood.

Trimming took 4 bases from V and 6 from J; bases not matched to a gene: 13. CDR1 is SGHRS and CDR2 is YFSETQ in the germline V gene. CDR3 size: 18 residues. The chain uses TRBV5-1 and TRBJ2-1, with TRBD2 matching over 13 bases. The clonotype comes from a woman aged 18-29 years with Graves' hyperthyroidism. Specimen: blood. The CDR3 DNA reads TGCGCCAGCAGCCGGACTAGCGGGAGTACACGGAGTCGCAATGAGCAGTTCTTC. Its protein is CASSRTSGSTRSRNEQFF. Based on the CDR3 plus reference TRBV5-1 and TRBJ2-1, the full variable domain is KAGVTQTPRYLIKTRGQQVTLSCSPISGHRSVSWYQQTPGQGLQFLFEYFSETQRNKGNFPGRFSGRQFSNSRSEMNVSTLELGDSALYLCASSRTSGSTRSRNEQFFGPGTRLTVL.